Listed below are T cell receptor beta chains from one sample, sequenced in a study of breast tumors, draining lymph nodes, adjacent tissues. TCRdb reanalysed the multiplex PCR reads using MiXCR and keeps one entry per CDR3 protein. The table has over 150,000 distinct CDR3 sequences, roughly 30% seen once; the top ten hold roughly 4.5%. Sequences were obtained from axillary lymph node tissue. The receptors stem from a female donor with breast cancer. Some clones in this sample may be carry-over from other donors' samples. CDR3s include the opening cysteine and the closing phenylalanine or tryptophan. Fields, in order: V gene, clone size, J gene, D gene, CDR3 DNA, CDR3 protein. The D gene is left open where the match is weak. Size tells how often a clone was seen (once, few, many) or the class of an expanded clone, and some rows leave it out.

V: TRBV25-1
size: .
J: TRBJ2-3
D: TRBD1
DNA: TGTGCCAGCAGTTACGCAGGGGGCGAGGAGTCAGATACGCAGTATTTT
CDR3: CASSYAGGEESDTQYF

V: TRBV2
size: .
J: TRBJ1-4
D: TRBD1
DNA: TGTGCCAGCAGTGTGGGACAGGGTGGTGATGAAAAACTGTTTTTT
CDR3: CASSVGQGGDEKLFF

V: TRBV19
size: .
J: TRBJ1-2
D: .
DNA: TGTGCCAGTAGTAGATCGGTGACAGTGGTCCTGGGCTACACCTTC
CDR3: CASSRSVTVVLGYTF

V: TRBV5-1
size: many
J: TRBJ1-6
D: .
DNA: TGCGCCAGCAGCTTACGTGGTGCTGGGGGCGATTATAATTCACCCCTCCACTTT
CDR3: CASSLRGAGGDYNSPLHF

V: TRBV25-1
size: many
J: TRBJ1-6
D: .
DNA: TGTGCCAGCAGTACCGGGGCACGGGGCTCCTATAATTCACCCCTCCACTTT
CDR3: CASSTGARGSYNSPLHF

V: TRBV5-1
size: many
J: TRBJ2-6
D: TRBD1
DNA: TGCGCCAGCAGCAAAGCACCGGGACAGGGGGCATATGGGGCCAACGTCCTGACTTTC
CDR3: CASSKAPGQGAYGANVLTF

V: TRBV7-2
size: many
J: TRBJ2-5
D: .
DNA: TGTGCCAGCAGCTTCTCCCAGCAAGAGACCCAGTACTTC
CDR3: CASSFSQQETQYF

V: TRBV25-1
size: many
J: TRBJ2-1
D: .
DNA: TGTGCCAGCAGTGAAGGGGCCAGCAGTGAGCAGTTCTTC
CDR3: CASSEGASSEQFF

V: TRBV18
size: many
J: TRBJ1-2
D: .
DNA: TGTGCCAGCTCACCAGTGGGGTCTCACTATGGCTACACCTTC
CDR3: CASSPVGSHYGYTF

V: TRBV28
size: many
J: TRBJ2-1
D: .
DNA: TGTGCCAGCAGTTTCCAGACAGTCTATGAGCAGTTCTTC
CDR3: CASSFQTVYEQFF

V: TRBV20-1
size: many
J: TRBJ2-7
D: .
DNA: TGCAGTGCTACCCCGCGGGACAGAGTCTACGAGCAGTACTTC
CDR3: CSATPRDRVYEQYF

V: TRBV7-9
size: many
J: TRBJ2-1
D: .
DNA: TGTGCCAGCAGCTTGGCCGGGACTGGGCAGAATGAGCAGTTCTTC
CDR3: CASSLAGTGQNEQFF

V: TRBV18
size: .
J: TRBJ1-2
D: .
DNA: TGTGCCAGCTCACCGTGGGCTCTTGGCTACACCTTC
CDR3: CASSPWALGYTF

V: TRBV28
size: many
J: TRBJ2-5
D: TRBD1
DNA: TGTGCCAGCAGTCCCCCCGGACAGGAGGAGACCCAGTACTTC
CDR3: CASSPPGQEETQYF

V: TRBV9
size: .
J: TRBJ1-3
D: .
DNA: TGTGCCAGCAGCGTAGGACTAGCGGGGTACTCTGGAAACACCATATATTTT
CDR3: CASSVGLAGYSGNTIYF

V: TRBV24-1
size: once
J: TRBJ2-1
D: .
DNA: TGTGCCACCAGTGATTTGCATCGGTTGGGCCACAATGAGCAGTTCTTC
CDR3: CATSDLHRLGHNEQFF

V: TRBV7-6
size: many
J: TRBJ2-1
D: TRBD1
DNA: TGTGCCAGCAGCTTCGGGACAGGGAACAATGAGCAGTTCTTC
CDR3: CASSFGTGNNEQFF

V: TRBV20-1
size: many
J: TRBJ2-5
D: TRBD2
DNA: TGCAGTGCTAGAGAAGGGACTAGCGGGATGGGGACCCAGTACTTC
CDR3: CSAREGTSGMGTQYF

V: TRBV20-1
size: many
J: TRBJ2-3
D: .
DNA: TGCAGTGCCACTAACCTTGGAGGGGGTGACTTCACAGATACGCAGTATTTT
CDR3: CSATNLGGGDFTDTQYF

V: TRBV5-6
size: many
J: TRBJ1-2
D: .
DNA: TGTGCCAGCAGCTGGGAGTACTATGGCTACACCTTC
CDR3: CASSWEYYGYTF

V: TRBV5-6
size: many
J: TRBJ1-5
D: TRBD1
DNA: TGTGCCAGCAGCTTGGGAGACAGGGCCCAGCCCCAGCATTTT
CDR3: CASSLGDRAQPQHF

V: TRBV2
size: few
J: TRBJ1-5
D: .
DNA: TGTGCCAGCGGTGAAGCCCCGGGGCAGAACAATCAGCCCCAGCATTTT
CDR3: CASGEAPGQNNQPQHF

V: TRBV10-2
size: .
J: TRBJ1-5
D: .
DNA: TGCGCCAGCAGCGCCGGGGGGGACCAGCCCCAGCATTTT
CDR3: CASSAGGDQPQHF

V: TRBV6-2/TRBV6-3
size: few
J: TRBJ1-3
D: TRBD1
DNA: TGTGCCAGCAGTGACGGACAGGGGGCTGGAAACACCATATATTTT
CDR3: CASSDGQGAGNTIYF

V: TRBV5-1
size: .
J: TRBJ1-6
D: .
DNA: TGCGCCAGCAGCTTGGCCATTGATAATTCCCCCCTCCACTTT
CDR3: CASSLAIDNSPLHF

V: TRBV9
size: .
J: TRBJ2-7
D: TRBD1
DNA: TGTGCCAGCAGCCAAACCAGGACAGGCCTCCACGGGCAGTACTTC
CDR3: CASSQTRTGLHGQYF

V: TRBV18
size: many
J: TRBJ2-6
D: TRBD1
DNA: TGTGCCAGCTCACAGACAGGGTCTGGGGCCAACGTCCTGACTTTC
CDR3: CASSQTGSGANVLTF

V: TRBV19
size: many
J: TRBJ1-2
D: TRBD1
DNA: TGTGCCAGTAGTATCGGACAGGGAGTTATCGTAAGCGGCTACACCTTC
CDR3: CASSIGQGVIVSGYTF

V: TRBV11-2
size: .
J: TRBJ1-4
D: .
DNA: TGTGCCAGCAGCGACAGCTATGAGAAACTGTTTTTT
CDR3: CASSDSYEKLFF

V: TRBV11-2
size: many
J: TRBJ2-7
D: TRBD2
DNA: TGTGCCAGCAGCTTAGATCGCGGGCTAGCGGGCTACGAGCAGTACTTC
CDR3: CASSLDRGLAGYEQYF

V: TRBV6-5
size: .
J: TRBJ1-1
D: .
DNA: TGTGCCAGCAGTTACTCGAACCGGAACACTGAAGCTTTCTTT
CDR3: CASSYSNRNTEAFF

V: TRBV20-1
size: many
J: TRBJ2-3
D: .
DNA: TGCAGTGCTAGAGATGGCGGCCACACGACAGATACGCAGTATTTT
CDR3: CSARDGGHTTDTQYF

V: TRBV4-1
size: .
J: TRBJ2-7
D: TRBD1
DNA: TGCGCCAGCGGCCAGGCACCGGGACAGGGGATCTACGAGCAGTACTTC
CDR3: CASGQAPGQGIYEQYF

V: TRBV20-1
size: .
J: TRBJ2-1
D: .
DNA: .
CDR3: CSAQSASGRDYEQYFGPGDNEQFF

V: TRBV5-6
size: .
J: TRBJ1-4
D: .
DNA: TGTGCCAGCAGCAAAGGCGGGGAGAATGAAAAACTGTTTTTT
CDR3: CASSKGGENEKLFF

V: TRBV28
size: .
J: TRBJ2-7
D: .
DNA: TGTGCCAGCAGTCCCGGACAGCGGGTACCCTACGAGCAGTACTTC
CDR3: CASSPGQRVPYEQYF

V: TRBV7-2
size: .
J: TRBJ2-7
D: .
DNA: TGTGCCAGCAGCTTAATGGGGCGATCCTACGAGCGGTACTTC
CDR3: CASSLMGRSYERYF

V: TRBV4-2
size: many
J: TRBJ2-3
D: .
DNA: TGTGCCAGCAGCCCTCCATCAGATACGCAGTATTTT
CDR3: CASSPPSDTQYF

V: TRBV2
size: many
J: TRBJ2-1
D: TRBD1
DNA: TGTGCCAGCAGTTCAGACAGGGGAGTCTACAATGAGCAGTTCTTC
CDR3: CASSSDRGVYNEQFF

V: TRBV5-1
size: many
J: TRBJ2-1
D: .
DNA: TGCGCCAGCAGCTTACCAAGATTCGTTTTCCCCCTTTTGGGGTTTTACAATGAGCAGTTCTTC
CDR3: CASSLPRFVFPLLGFYNEQFF

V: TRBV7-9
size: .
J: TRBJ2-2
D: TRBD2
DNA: TGTGCCAGCAGCTCTGGGGCGGGAGGAAACACCGGGGAGCTGTTTTTT
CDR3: CASSSGAGGNTGELFF

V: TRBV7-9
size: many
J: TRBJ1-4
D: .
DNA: TGTGCCAGCAGCTTAGAACGGGCAACTAATGAAAAACTGTTTTTT
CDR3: CASSLERATNEKLFF

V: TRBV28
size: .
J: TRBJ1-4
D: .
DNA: TGTGCCAGCAGGGACGGGGGCGGAAAACTGTTTTTT
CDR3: CASRDGGGKLFF

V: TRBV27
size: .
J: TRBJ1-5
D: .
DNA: TGTGCCAGCATTTCGTTCAGGGATCACAATCAGCCCCAGCATTTT
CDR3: CASISFRDHNQPQHF

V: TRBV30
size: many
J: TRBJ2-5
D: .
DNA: TGTGCCTGGAGTCCCACCTACCCGAAAGAGACCCAGTACTTC
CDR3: CAWSPTYPKETQYF

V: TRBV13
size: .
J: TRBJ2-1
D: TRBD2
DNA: TGTGCCAGCAGCTTCCTCACGACTAGCGGGGGGGCCGGTGAGCAGTTCTTC
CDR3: CASSFLTTSGGAGEQFF

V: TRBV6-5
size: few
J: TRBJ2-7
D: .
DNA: TGTGCCAGCAGTCACCCGGGGGCCTGGACCTACGAGCAGTACTTC
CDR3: CASSHPGAWTYEQYF

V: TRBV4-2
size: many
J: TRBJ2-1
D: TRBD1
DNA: TGTGCCAGCAGCCTATACACAGGACAGGCCCAATACAATGAGCAGTTCTTC
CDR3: CASSLYTGQAQYNEQFF

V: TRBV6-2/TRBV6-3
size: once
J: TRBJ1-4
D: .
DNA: TGTGCCAGCAGTTACTCGAGAGGGGCGAAACTGTTTTTT
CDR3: CASSYSRGAKLFF

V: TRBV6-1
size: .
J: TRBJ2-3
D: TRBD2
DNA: TGTGCCAGCAGCCTTACAGGACTAGCGGTTGAGGGAGATACGCAGTATTTT
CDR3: CASSLTGLAVEGDTQYF

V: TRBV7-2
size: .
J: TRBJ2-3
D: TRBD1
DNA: TGTGCCAGCAGCCAGACAGGGGAGGTCACAGATACGCAGTATTTT
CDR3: CASSQTGEVTDTQYF